This T cell receptor (beta chain) was profiled in a study of blood T cell repertoires in COVID-19 (dated by TCRdb to the early 2020s). The study in broad terms: Samples covering the acute and convalescent phases of COVID-19 were provided by collaborators in the United States, Italy and Spain. The material from the prospective study consisted of cDNA or gDNA derived from T cells, B-cell-depleted T cells, or PBMCs. The dataset comprised deeply sampled blood TCRbeta repertoires from subjects exposed to, actively infected with, or recovered from COVID-19. The repertoires were released in a freely available public database meant as a resource for research on the immune response to SARS-CoV-2. Samples came from the ongoing ImmuneRACE study (first 160 participants) plus 1,254 subjects from 6 global collaborators. The sample metadata nearly always contained a de-identified subject ID, COVID-19 status, age in years and sex. Where HLA class I and class II types were available, the types were taken from metadata supplied by the sample provider, not from assay-based typing. Paper-wide results and their limitations: Clinical and demographic metadata were provided uncurated, with the amount varying by source and participant.

Participants in the prospective study were enrolled through a virtual design, were aged roughly 18 to 100 years, and lived in some 24 United States geographic areas. Cohort assignment in the prospective study relied on participant-reported clinical history from a screening survey and a study questionnaire. In the prospective study, whole blood, serum and a nasopharyngeal or oropharyngeal swab were collected from each participant by mobile phlebotomists. Prospective study participants could optionally give additional blood draws and questionnaires over an approximately 2-month period. Before DNA extraction, blood samples from the prospective study were shipped at room temperature or frozen. From its cysteine to its phenylalanine, the CDR3 spans 13 amino acids. The read is trimmed to its CDR3 DNA, 39 bases read in frame from base 1. Relative to germline, V is missing 3 bases and J is missing 7 bases, with 4 bases of the junction outside any gene match. From the germline V gene (reference sequence), CDR1 is DFQATT and CDR2 is SNEGSKA.

TCRbeta CDR3 regions were amplified from genomic DNA by means of the immunoSEQ Assay, a bias-controlled multiplex PCR. Per the authors' processing: The number of nucleated cells in each sample was estimated by amplification of reference gene primers within the assay. Sequence reads were collapsed and filtered to measure the absolute abundance of every unique TCRbeta CDR3 rearrangement. For each sample, productive Simpson clonality was calculated as the square root of Simpson's diversity index over productive rearrangements. This immuneACCESS table, as held by TCRdb, lists in-frame sequences with V and J called but not all clones. Of the missing ones, under half trace to an unresolved V gene in checked studies; the others have no known cause. The DNA gave D and trimming, while V, J and clone size come from that table. This sample gives approximately 210,000 clones in total; 80% to 85% of them show up just once. The ten largest make up more than 8.5% of the sample.

As regards this clone: Its specific antigen is unknown. Base qualities are not at hand, and no much larger clone is one base apart.

The sample was PBMCs or T cells enriched from blood (not recorded which). This clonotype was obtained from a woman in her forties or fifties with acute COVID-19. The chain is assembled from TRBV20-1 and TRBJ1-4, with 8 middle bases fitting TRBD1. The bases are TGCAGTGCTAGTGGACAGGGCGGTGAAAAACTGTTTTTT. The encoded protein is CSASGQGGEKLFF.